These 29 T cell receptor beta chains came from one sample sequenced in a study of CD8+ T cells in alopecia areata. Sequencing relied on a cDNA template that was reverse transcribed from extracted RNA. The table came from immunoSEQ multiplex PCR; TCRdb's copy has only in-frame clones and leaves some out. The table lists about 140,000 clones, approximately 50% of them singletons, with 0.85% to 1% in the top ten. Specimen: CD4+ T cells sorted from blood, collected at week 0. These receptors originate from a human donor with alopecia areata.

CDR3 in DNA: TGTGCCAGCAGCTTAGAGGGACTAGCGGGACCCTACAATGAGCAGTTCTTC. Translation: CASSLEGLAGPYNEQFF. The J gene is TRBJ2-1, the V gene TRBV7-9, with 13 bases fitting TRBD2. V lost 1 base, J lost 2 bases, and 2 bases stayed unmatched. The germline CDR1 and CDR2 sequences are SEHNR and FQNEAQ (reference sequence). CDR3 length equals 17 residues.

The genes are TRBV30 and TRBJ2-2; 10 positions agree with TRBD2. The J segment lost 1 base and the V segment lost 3 bases, leaving 5 bases of the junction unmatched. Germline CDR1 is GTSNPN and CDR2 is SVGIG (reference sequence). CDR3 length equals 16 residues. CDR3 loop: CAWSQGTSENTGELFF. DNA for the CDR3: TGTGCCTGGAGCCAAGGGACTAGCGAGAACACCGGGGAGCTGTTTTTT. Filled out from reference TRBV30 and TRBJ2-2, the complete variable domain reads SQTIHQWPATLVQPVGSPLSLECTVEGTSNPNLYWYRQAAGRGLQLLFYSVGIGQISSEVPQNLSASRPQDRQFILSSKKLLLSDSGFYLCAWSQGTSENTGELFFGEGSRLTVL.

This clone was detected a few times. The genes are TRBV4-2 and TRBJ2-1; 10 nucleotides match TRBD2. V trimming: 4 bases; J trimming: 2 bases; junction bases outside the gene matches: 2. Per germline, CDR1 LGHNA and CDR2 YNFKEQ. The CDR3 is 15 residues long. CDR3 sequence: CASSRAGGTYNEQFF. The CDR3 DNA follows: TGTGCCAGCAGCCGAGCGGGAGGGACCTACAATGAGCAGTTCTTC.

This clone has just a few counts. The chain links TRBV7-9 to TRBJ1-2, with D unclear. This CDR3 is built from 12 residues. CDR1 is SEHNR and CDR2 is FQNEAQ in the germline V gene (reference sequence). V lost 4 bases, J lost 7 bases, and 10 bases lay in between. The CDR3 region has the DNA TGTGCCAGCAGCTCCACAGATGGTGGCTACACCTTC. Translation gives CASSSTDGGYTF.

The J gene is TRBJ2-7, the V gene TRBV7-2, with TRBD2 matching over 10 bases. V lost 7 bases to trimming and J lost 6 bases; unmatched junction nucleotides: 12. The CDR3 has 15 residues. Germline CDR1 is SGHTA and CDR2 is FQGNSA. The CDR3, as DNA: TGTGCCAGCACCCCCGAAGTTCTAGCGGGAGTCGAGCAGTACTTC. Its protein is CASTPEVLAGVEQYF.

This rearrangement joins TRBV27 to TRBJ2-1, with 7 positions matching TRBD1. The length of the CDR3 is 14 residues. The V segment lost 7 bases and the J segment 3 bases; nucleotides outside the gene matches: 6. Germline CDR1 MNHEY, CDR2 SMNVEV (reference sequence). CDR3 sequence: CASTNRGGYNEQFF. The CDR3 DNA sequence: TGTGCCAGCACAAACAGGGGTGGCTACAATGAGCAGTTCTTC.

This chain links TRBV28 with TRBJ2-1, with TRBD1 matching over 7 bases. The V and J ends lost 5 bases and 12 bases, in that order; junction bases with no gene match: 4. CDR1 and CDR2 from the germline V gene are MDHEN and SYDVKM. This CDR3 has 11 residues. CDR3 region: CASSQGDRQFF. In DNA, the CDR3 is TGTGCCAGCAGTCAAGGGGACAGGCAGTTCTTC.

The chain couples TRBV6-1 to TRBJ2-1; 8 nucleotides align to TRBD1. The germline gives CDR1 MNHNS, CDR2 SASEGT. J gave up 2 bases and V 4 bases, and 7 bases lay outside the gene matches. The CDR3 contains 16 residues. CDR3 loop: CASSGERDRPYNEQFF. The CDR3, as DNA: TGTGCCAGCAGTGGGGAGAGGGACAGGCCCTACAATGAGCAGTTCTTC.

V gene TRBV30 combines with J gene TRBJ2-5; TRBD1 matches at 8 bases. V trimming: 4 bases; J trimming: 9 bases; junction bases outside the gene matches: 13. Germline CDR1 and CDR2: GTSNPN and SVGIG (reference sequence). The CDR3 loop spans 14 amino acids. In DNA, the CDR3 is TGTGCCTGGATAAGCAGGGGGCGAGGGGTTGCCCAGTACTTC. This codes for CAWISRGRGVAQYF.

The chain couples TRBV27 to TRBJ2-7; TRBD2 is a possible D gene (6 bases). Germline V gene lookup returns CDR1 MNHEY and CDR2 SMNVEV (reference sequence). The CDR3 runs to 14 residues. Between the trimmed V and J ends, which lost 6 bases and 7 bases, there was a span of 19 bases. CDR3 in amino acids: CASSSAGPAGEQYF. DNA for the CDR3: TGTGCCAGCAGCTCTGCGGGACCGGCGGGGGAGCAGTACTTC.

The chain is built from TRBV20-1 and TRBJ2-1; D remains ambiguous. CDR1 is DFQATT, CDR2 SNEGSKA, per germline (reference sequence). The CDR3 loop spans 10 amino acids. V dropped 3 bases and J dropped 7 bases, with 4 bases sitting between them. The chain's CDR3 is CSASRNEQFF. CDR3 in DNA: TGCAGTGCTAGCCGGAATGAGCAGTTCTTC.

The sample holds a few counts of this clone. The V gene is TRBV29-1, the J gene TRBJ2-1; the match to TRBD2 covers 9 bases. Germline V lookup: CDR1 SQVTM, CDR2 ANQGSEA. The CDR3 covers 12 residues. The J segment lost 7 bases and the V segment lost 5 bases, leaving 3 bases of the junction unmatched. The CDR3 reads CSVRLAENEQFF. The CDR3 DNA reads TGCAGCGTTAGACTAGCGGAGAATGAGCAGTTCTTC.

The rearrangement uses TRBV7-9 and TRBJ1-1, with D uncertain. CDR1 is SEHNR and CDR2 is FQNEAQ in the germline V gene (reference sequence). V was shortened by 3 bases and J by 7 bases, with 12 bases between the two germline ends. CDR3 length: 13 residues. CDR3 DNA: TGTGCCAGCAGCTTGGCCGGAATGAATGAAGCTTTCTTT. It codes for CASSLAGMNEAFF. Full variable domain (missing parts from reference TRBV7-9 and TRBJ1-1): DTGVSQNPRHKITKRGQNVTFRCDPISEHNRLYWYRQTLGQGPEFLTYFQNEAQLEKSRLLSDRFSAERPKGSFSTLEIQRTEQGDSAMYLCASSLAGMNEAFFGQGTRLTVV.

The chain is built from TRBV7-9 and TRBJ1-1; D is possibly TRBD1 (5 bases). The CDR3 is 19 amino acids. CDR1 and CDR2 from the germline V gene are SEHNR and FQNEAQ (reference sequence). V shed 5 bases and J shed 0 bases, with 25 bases lying between them. This CDR3 is CASSTRGVLSTLMNTEAFF. As DNA, the CDR3 is TGTGCCAGCAGCACCCGAGGGGTCTTAAGCACTTTAATGAACACTGAAGCTTTCTTT.

The CDR3 nucleotides read TGTGCCAGCAGTGGAGGGGGGCTTGGGGCCAACGTCCTGACTTTC. Its protein product is CASSGGGLGANVLTF. The V call is TRBV25-1, the J call TRBJ2-6, with D perhaps matching TRBD1 or TRBD2 (6 bases each). CDR3 length equals 15 residues. CDR1 and CDR2 (germline): MGHDK, SYGVNS. Trimming took 4 bases from V and 3 from J, leaving 10 bases between them.

This clone came up once. The chain is built from TRBV27 and TRBJ2-1; 9 nucleotides line up with TRBD2. V lost 6 bases, J lost 10 bases, and 16 bases stayed unmatched. The CDR3 is made up of 16 amino acids. Germline V gene lookup returns CDR1 MNHEY and CDR2 SMNVEV (reference sequence). DNA for the CDR3: TGTGCCAGCAGCCCTGTTACTAGCGGGCTCTCTACGGAGCAGTTCTTC. This encodes CASSPVTSGLSTEQFF.

The J gene is TRBJ2-7, the V gene TRBV4-3; no clear D. Trimming took 0 bases from V and 1 from J, leaving 4 bases between them. This CDR3 has 13 amino acids. Germline V gives CDR1 LGHNA, CDR2 YSLEER. The CDR3: CASSQERSYEQYF. CDR3 bases: TGCGCCAGCAGCCAAGAAAGGTCCTACGAGCAGTACTTC.

The CDR3 loop reads CAWTRDYRETQYF. In DNA, the CDR3 is TGTGCCTGGACCCGGGACTATCGAGAGACCCAGTACTTC. The V gene is TRBV30, the J gene TRBJ2-5, with 7 bases that match TRBD2. Germline-derived CDR1 and CDR2 are GTSNPN and SVGIG (reference sequence). The length of the CDR3 is 13 residues. V trimming: 4 bases; J trimming: 4 bases; junction bases outside the gene matches: 6.

This clone has just a few counts. The chain couples TRBV2 to TRBJ1-1; D ambiguous. Germline V CDR1 and CDR2: SNHLY, FYNNEI. V dropped 8 bases and J dropped 0 bases, with 13 bases sitting between them. The CDR3 contains 14 residues. Written as DNA, the CDR3 is TGTGCCAGCTCTTTTGGCGACGTGAACACTGAAGCTTTCTTT. This gives the protein CASSFGDVNTEAFF.

This rearrangement joins TRBV2 to TRBJ2-7, with a possible D match to TRBD1 (5 bases). Germline CDR1 is SNHLY and CDR2 is FYNNEI. The CDR3 length is 12 residues. Trimming shortened V by 5 bases and J by 3 bases, and 8 bases separated the two germline ends. CDR3 amino acids: CASSPTGYEQYF. The CDR3 coding sequence is TGTGCCAGCAGTCCTACAGGCTACGAGCAGTACTTC.

This clone has only a few counts. CDR3 sequence: CAISEPPARADRGYTF. DNA of the CDR3: TGTGCCATCAGTGAGCCCCCCGCCAGGGCGGATCGTGGCTACACCTTC. This rearrangement joins TRBV10-3 to TRBJ1-2, with D possibly TRBD1 on 5 matching bases. The germline V gene has CDR1 ENHRY and CDR2 SYGVKD. The V gene lost 2 bases and the J gene lost 7 bases, with 20 bases spanning the gap. The CDR3 spans 16 residues.

This rearrangement joins TRBV7-2 to TRBJ2-1; D unresolved. Germline lookup yields CDR1 SGHTA and CDR2 FQGNSA. The germline V and J ends were trimmed by 5 bases and 3 bases, with 8 bases remaining between them. This CDR3 region has 13 residues. The CDR3 here is CASSRTNYNEQFF. The CDR3 DNA sequence: TGTGCCAGCAGCCGGACCAACTACAATGAGCAGTTCTTC.

This clone has a handful of counts. The chain has TRBV11-2 and TRBJ2-1; no firm D call. Deletions cut 5 bases from V and 5 bases from J, with 16 bases between. This CDR3 region has 15 residues. CDR1 is SGHAT and CDR2 is FQNNGV in the germline V gene. CDR3 residues: CASSLVAGPNNEQFF. The CDR3 nucleotides read TGTGCCAGCAGCCTCGTCGCCGGGCCTAACAATGAGCAGTTCTTC.

This chain uses TRBV25-1 with TRBJ2-3, with TRBD2 matching 10 bases. CDR1 and CDR2 from the germline V gene are MGHDK and SYGVNS. The V and J ends lost 4 bases and 4 bases, in that order; junction bases with no gene match: 5. CDR3 size: 15 residues. CDR3 coding DNA: TGTGCCAGCAGTGGATTAGCGGGAGGTTCAGATACGCAGTATTTT. It codes for CASSGLAGGSDTQYF.

The gene calls are TRBV30 and TRBJ2-7, with 10 bases matching TRBD2. The CDR3 covers 16 residues. Trimming removed 8 bases from V and 0 bases from J; junction bases left unmatched: 13. Germline V gives CDR1 GTSNPN, CDR2 SVGIG (reference sequence). CDR3 region: CARGLAEPVISYEQYF. In DNA form, the CDR3 reads TGTGCCCGAGGACTAGCGGAACCGGTCATCTCCTACGAGCAGTACTTC.

This clone turned up a few times. This sequence joins TRBV30 and TRBJ2-2; D is perhaps TRBD1 (5 bases). Germline-derived CDR1 and CDR2 are GTSNPN and SVGIG (reference sequence). The CDR3 length is 14 residues. Trimming stripped 3 bases from V and 1 base from J, with 9 bases between. CDR3 amino acids: CAWRWQGNTGELFF. CDR3 in DNA: TGTGCCTGGAGGTGGCAGGGGAACACCGGGGAGCTGTTTTTT.

The chain carries TRBV30 and TRBJ2-5, with D unresolved. The CDR3 is made up of 11 amino acids. Germline assignment: CDR1 GTSNPN and CDR2 SVGIG (reference sequence). The germline V and J ends were trimmed by 5 bases and 5 bases, with 9 bases remaining between them. The CDR3, as DNA: TGTGCCTGGCTCTCGAGCGAGACCCAGTACTTC. This sequence encodes CAWLSSETQYF.

V is TRBV30 and J is TRBJ1-2; 7 nucleotides match TRBD1. The CDR3 is 13 residues long. Germline-derived CDR1 and CDR2 are GTSNPN and SVGIG (reference sequence). The V segment lost 0 bases and the J segment 4 bases; nucleotides outside the gene matches: 2. CDR3 amino acids: CAWSVQGIYGYTF. The CDR3 DNA follows: TGTGCCTGGAGTGTACAGGGGATCTATGGCTACACCTTC.

A few counts support this clone. V is TRBV27 and J is TRBJ2-3; a weak D match, TRBD1 (5 bases). This CDR3 is 13 amino acids long. Germline V gene sequence: CDR1 MNHEY, CDR2 SMNVEV (reference sequence). The ends were cut back, 5 bases at V and 8 bases at J, with 14 bases in the middle. CDR3 region: CASSPNPRGTQYF. The CDR3, as DNA: TGTGCCAGCAGTCCAAATCCTAGGGGTACGCAGTATTTT.